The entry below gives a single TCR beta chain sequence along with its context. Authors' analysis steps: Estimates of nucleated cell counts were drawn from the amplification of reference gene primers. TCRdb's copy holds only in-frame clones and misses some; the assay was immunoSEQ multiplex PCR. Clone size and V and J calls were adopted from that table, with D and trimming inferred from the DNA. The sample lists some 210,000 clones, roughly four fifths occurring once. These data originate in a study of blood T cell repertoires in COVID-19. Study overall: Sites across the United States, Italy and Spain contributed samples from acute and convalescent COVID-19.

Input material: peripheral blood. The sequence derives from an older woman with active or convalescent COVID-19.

CDR3 sequence (DNA): TGTGCCAGCAGCTTACCCCCCTCGGGTCTCGGTAAAGAGACCCAGTACTTC. The encoded protein is CASSLPPSGLGKETQYF. This chain joins TRBV7-3 and TRBJ2-5; no firm D call. The CDR3 runs to 17 residues. With 2 bases removed from V and 3 bases from J, the gap between germline ends came to 19 bases. From germline, CDR1 is SGHTA and CDR2 FQGTGA.